This TCR beta chain was obtained from a study of graft-versus-host responses after intestinal transplantation. At the level of the study: After anti-thymocyte globulin induction, recipients took tacrolimus and steroids for three to four years. Study-wide results and limits: Those patients showing graft-donor T cell macrochimerism displayed high graft-versus-host to host-versus-graft clonal ratios in allografts. The study associated peak circulating GvH clone levels with early post-transplant HvG declines.

For this clone: Its matching antigen is unknown.

Clones were sequenced by immunoSEQ multiplex PCR, and TCRdb holds only the in-frame ones, with some missing. The sample lists around 110,000 clones; approximately 90% were seen once. Deletions cut 4 bases from V and 7 bases from J, with 25 bases between. Germline CDR1 and CDR2: MDHEN and SYDVKM. The CDR3 spans 18 residues. The clonotype originates from a human donor who was the organ donor for an intestinal transplant. V gene TRBV28 combines with J gene TRBJ1-4, with a possible D match to TRBD1 (6 bases). Source: unstimulated CD4+ T cells sorted from spleen or lymph node cells, taken before transplant. The CDR3 loop reads CASSSTLRPGGQVEKLFF. The CDR3 nucleotides read TGTGCCAGCAGTTCCACACTCCGCCCCGGGGGGCAGGTTGAAAAACTGTTTTTT.